This T cell receptor (beta chain) comes out of a study of beta chain features in type 1 diabetes. Study as a whole: The patient and healthy donor groups were comparable for age, gender and cell yields.

The CDR3 totals 16 residues. Germline assignment: CDR1 SGHTA and CDR2 FQGNSA. Trimming removed 2 bases from V and 2 bases from J; junction bases left unmatched: 8. The isolated RNA, all of it, was reverse transcribed, so expressed TCRB transcripts were what got sequenced. The assay was immunoSEQ multiplex PCR, and TCRdb's table has in-frame clones only and misses some. The sample lists 200,000 to 300,000 clones, over 12% seen once, with about 0.024% in the top ten. Sample: naive CD4+ T cells from blood. The TCR was taken from a woman aged 40 to 50 in good health. This chain links TRBV7-2 with TRBJ2-7; 8 bases map to TRBD2. This CDR3 is CASSLSLTGGTYEQYF. For the CDR3, the DNA is TGTGCCAGCAGCTTAAGTTTGACGGGGGGGACCTACGAGCAGTACTTC.